This T cell receptor (beta chain) came from a study of blood T cell repertoires in COVID-19. Here immunoSEQ multiplex PCR was the method, and the copy in TCRdb shows in-frame clones only, minus some. The sample carries 20,000 to 30,000 clones, roughly 94% recorded once. The sequenced material came from peripheral blood. The receptor was isolated from a human donor with active COVID-19. The donor label of this sample is uncertain.

In DNA, the CDR3 is TGTGCCAGCAGTCGTAGCAGGGCGGAGACCCAGTACTTC. It specifies CASSRSRAETQYF. The chain has TRBV12-3 or TRBV12-4 and TRBJ2-5, with D possibly TRBD1 on 5 matching bases. This CDR3 has 13 residues. Trimming pared 5 bases from V and 5 bases from J, leaving 12 bases between.